These 6 T cell receptor beta chains share one sample of origin, sequenced in a study of blood T cell repertoires in COVID-19. Libraries were prepared by immunoSEQ multiplex PCR; TCRdb keeps only in-frame clonotypes and omits some of them. The sample lists approximately 200,000 clones; around 87% were seen once. The source material was PBMCs or T cells enriched from blood (not recorded which). Source of these receptors: a woman aged 25 to 39 who had recovered from COVID-19.

The CDR3 is CSAVVLETQYF. As DNA, the CDR3 is TGCAGTGCTGTAGTCTTGGAGACCCAGTACTTC. V is TRBV20-1 and J is TRBJ2-5; D remains unclear. V gave up 5 bases and J gave up 5 bases, with 9 bases separating them. The CDR3 extends over 11 amino acids. Germline V lookup: CDR1 DFQATT, CDR2 SNEGSKA (reference sequence).

The CDR3 coding sequence is TGTGCCAGCAGCCTCACCCAGGGGACTGAAGCTTTCTTT. Protein: CASSLTQGTEAFF. This sequence joins TRBV3-1 (or the pseudogene TRBV3-2) and TRBJ1-1, with D perhaps matching TRBD1 (6 bases). The V end was cut by 4 bases, the J end by 5 bases, with 11 bases between. CDR1 LGHDT and CDR2 YNNKEL come from the germline V gene (reference sequence). The CDR3 is 13 residues long.

The chain is built from TRBV18 and TRBJ1-6; perhaps TRBD1 as D (5 bases). The CDR3 sequence is 15 residues long. Trimming took off 2 bases at V and 4 bases at J, with 9 bases between the two ends. Per the germline V gene, CDR1 is KGHSH and CDR2 is LQKENI. In DNA form, the CDR3 reads TGTGCCAGCTCACCAACTCAGGGTTATAATTCACCCCTCCACTTT. It yields the protein CASSPTQGYNSPLHF.

The genes are TRBV7-2 and TRBJ1-2; 7 nucleotides match TRBD1. The CDR3 contains 14 residues. The V gene's germline CDR1 is SGHTA and CDR2 FQGNSA. With 1 base clipped from V and 5 bases from J, the junction kept 4 bases outside the gene matches. In DNA form, the CDR3 reads TGTGCCAGCAGCTTAGGCAGGGGGACTTATGGCTACACCTTC. Protein sequence: CASSLGRGTYGYTF.

The gene calls are TRBV2 and TRBJ2-1; 11 positions agree with TRBD1. Trimming at V came to 6 bases and at J to 6 bases, leaving 4 bases not matched to a gene. Germline CDR1 and CDR2: SNHLY and FYNNEI. The length of the CDR3 is 14 residues. In DNA form, the CDR3 reads TGTGCCAGCAGGGCCGGGACAGGGGGCAATGAGCAGTTCTTC. Protein product: CASRAGTGGNEQFF.

This rearrangement joins TRBV24-1 to TRBJ2-5; D uncertain. Germline CDR1 and CDR2: KGHDR and SFDVKD. This CDR3 region has 15 residues. Between the trimmed V and J ends, which lost 4 bases and 5 bases, there was a span of 16 bases. The CDR3 sequence: CATSDPDFARETQYF. DNA of the CDR3: TGTGCCACCAGTGACCCCGACTTTGCTAGGGAGACCCAGTACTTC.